A single sample gave rise to the 21 T cell receptor beta chains below, sequenced in a study of T cell changes during pregnancy in multiple sclerosis. TCRdb's table, derived via immunoSEQ multiplex PCR, lists solely in-frame clones and lacks some. The table lists 25,000 to 35,000 clones, more than 75% of them singletons. Material: CD4+ T cells from peripheral blood mononuclear cells, obtained in the second trimester of pregnancy. Receptor source: a female donor in good health, enrolled as a control in a pregnancy study.

This sequence joins TRBV7-2 and TRBJ1-5; TRBD1 might be the D (5 bases). Germline loops: CDR1 SGHTA, CDR2 FQGNSA. With 4 bases removed from V and 0 bases from J, the gap between germline ends came to 10 bases. CDR3 size: 15 residues. CDR3 DNA: TGTGCCAGCAGCTCACAGGCGATTAGCAATCAGCCCCAGCATTTT. Its translation: CASSSQAISNQPQHF. The variable domain in full, with the rest retrieved from reference TRBV7-2 and TRBJ1-5, is GAGVSQSPSNKVTEKGKDVELRCDPISGHTALYWYRQSLGQGLEFLIYFQGNSAPDKSGLPSDRFSAERTGGSVSTLTIQRTQQEDSAVYLCASSSQAISNQPQHFGDGTRLSIL.

J is TRBJ1-6 and V is TRBV27; 8 bases agree with TRBD1. The germline V gene has CDR1 MNHEY and CDR2 SMNVEV (reference sequence). The CDR3 length is 16 residues. V dropped 2 bases and J dropped 6; count of bases not matched to a gene: 6. The CDR3 sequence: CASSLAPGGLNSPLHF. The DNA for the CDR3 is TGTGCCAGCAGTTTAGCACCAGGGGGCCTTAATTCACCCCTCCACTTT.

The chain carries TRBV30 and TRBJ1-5; no firm D call. Germline CDR1 is GTSNPN and CDR2 is SVGIG (reference sequence). Trimming pared 3 bases from V and 2 bases from J, leaving 20 bases between. The CDR3 is made up of 17 amino acids. CDR3 DNA: TGTGCCTGGAGCCTTGGAGGGAGTCGGTTTCGCAATCAGCCCCAGCATTTT. This sequence encodes CAWSLGGSRFRNQPQHF.

The J gene is TRBJ2-1, the V gene TRBV7-2; D may be TRBD2 (6 bases). V lost 0 bases, J lost 3 bases, and 12 bases lay in between. Germline V gene lookup returns CDR1 SGHTA and CDR2 FQGNSA. This CDR3 is 16 amino acids long. CDR3 sequence: CASSLAAGTGYNEQFF. The CDR3 DNA reads as TGTGCCAGCAGCTTAGCTGCCGGGACTGGCTACAATGAGCAGTTCTTC.

This clone appeared a single time. The genes are TRBV5-6 and TRBJ2-7; 11 bases are a match to TRBD2. This CDR3 comprises 17 residues. V gave up 3 bases and J gave up 4 bases; unmatched junction bases: 12. In germline, CDR1 is SGHDT, CDR2 YYEEEE. CDR3 amino acids: CASSWVLAGGLGYEQYF. The CDR3 DNA reads as TGTGCCAGCAGCTGGGTATTAGCGGGAGGGCTGGGTTACGAGCAGTACTTC. Looking up the rest from reference TRBV5-6 and TRBJ2-7 gives the full variable domain: DAGVTQSPTHLIKTRGQQVTLRCSPKSGHDTVSWYQQALGQGPQFIFQYYEEEERQRGNFPDRFSGHQFPNYSSELNVNALLLGDSALYLCASSWVLAGGLGYEQYFGPGTRLTVT.

The chain employs TRBV7-9 and TRBJ2-2; D is unclear. With 1 base removed from V and 2 bases from J, the gap between germline ends came to 17 bases. Germline CDR1 is SEHNR and CDR2 is FQNEAQ (reference sequence). The CDR3 loop spans 18 amino acids. The CDR3 sequence is CASSLVPWATSNTGELFF. DNA for the CDR3: TGTGCCAGCAGCTTAGTGCCCTGGGCGACCAGTAACACCGGGGAGCTGTTTTTT.

In its sample, this clone was seen once. The CDR3 is CASSYRGFYEQYF. CDR3 DNA sequence: TGTGCCAGCAGTTACCGGGGATTCTACGAGCAGTACTTC. The genes are TRBV27 and TRBJ2-7; D perhaps matches TRBD2 (5 bases). V lost 4 bases and J 3 bases, leaving 10 bases between the germline ends. The CDR3 runs to 13 residues. Germline CDR1 reads MNHEY; CDR2 reads SMNVEV (reference sequence).

This rearrangement joins TRBV11-3 to TRBJ2-1; D not resolved. In germline, CDR1 is SGHNT, CDR2 YENEEA. The CDR3 has 14 amino acids. The germline V and J ends were trimmed by 4 bases and 7 bases, with 14 bases remaining between them. The CDR3 spells CASSSSQTVNEQFF. The DNA for the CDR3 is TGTGCCAGCAGCTCCTCACAAACAGTGAATGAGCAGTTCTTC.

The chain uses TRBV5-5 and TRBJ2-5, with 9 nucleotides matching TRBD1. Germline-derived CDR1 and CDR2 are SGHKS and YYEKEE (reference sequence). Germline trimming cut 4 bases from V and 4 bases from J; bases unmatched to any gene: 8. The CDR3 is made up of 15 amino acids. This CDR3 is CASSIRQGVRETQYF. The DNA for the CDR3 is TGTGCCAGCAGCATCAGACAGGGGGTCCGAGAGACCCAGTACTTC.

The chain uses TRBV7-2 and TRBJ2-3, with 9 bases matching TRBD2. Germline CDR1 and CDR2: SGHTA and FQGNSA. The CDR3 length is 15 residues. Germline trimming cut 5 bases from V and 6 bases from J; bases unmatched to any gene: 9. The DNA of the CDR3 is TGTGCCAGCAGCCTACTAGCGGGTGGGGTGGATACGCAGTATTTT. Its protein is CASSLLAGGVDTQYF.

The V gene is TRBV5-1, the J gene TRBJ2-1; 10 bases match TRBD2. V was clipped by 3 bases and J by 7 bases; unmatched bases: 7. Germline lookup yields CDR1 SGHRS and CDR2 YFSETQ. CDR3 length: 15 amino acids. In DNA form, the CDR3 reads TGCGCCAGCAGCTCTGGATCTAGCGGGAGTAATGAGCAGTTCTTC. This encodes CASSSGSSGSNEQFF.

The genes are TRBV19 and TRBJ2-7; 8 bases match TRBD2. V was clipped by 5 bases and J by 3 bases; unmatched bases: 3. This CDR3 has 13 amino acids. The germline gives CDR1 LNHDA, CDR2 SQIVND (reference sequence). The CDR3 DNA is TGTGCCAGTAGTCTCGGGACTAGCTACGAGCAGTACTTC. Protein sequence: CASSLGTSYEQYF.

J is TRBJ2-3 and V is TRBV11-3; 10 bases are a match to TRBD1. CDR1 is SGHNT and CDR2 is YENEEA in the germline V gene. The CDR3 loop spans 16 amino acids. V gave up 0 bases and J gave up 10 bases; unmatched junction bases: 10. DNA for the CDR3: TGTGCCAGCAGCTTAGATCGGCGCGGGGGGACAGGGGCGCAGTATTTT. As protein: CASSLDRRGGTGAQYF.

CDR3 loop: CASSQVGASTDTQYF. Written as DNA, the CDR3 is TGTGCCAGCAGCCAAGTAGGGGCTAGCACAGATACGCAGTATTTT. V and J are TRBV14 and TRBJ2-3; D perhaps matches TRBD1 (5 bases). Germline V gives CDR1 SGHDN, CDR2 FVKESK. There are 15 residues in the CDR3. The ends were cut back, 1 base at V and 0 bases at J, with 8 bases in the middle. Using reference TRBV14 and TRBJ2-3 for the parts outside the CDR3, the full variable domain is EAGVTQFPSHSVIEKGQTVTLRCDPISGHDNLYWYRRVMGKEIKFLLHFVKESKQDESGMPNNRFLAERTGGTYSTLKVQPAELEDSGVYFCASSQVGASTDTQYFGPGTRLTVL.

The chain carries TRBV10-3 and TRBJ2-7, with TRBD1 identical over 8 bases. The CDR3 runs 13 residues. Germline V CDR1 and CDR2: ENHRY, SYGVKD. The trim removed 3 bases at V and 5 bases at J, leaving 3 bases unmatched. The CDR3 reads CAISDQGANEQYF. Written as DNA, the CDR3 is TGTGCCATCAGTGATCAGGGGGCAAACGAGCAGTACTTC.

The J gene is TRBJ2-2, the V gene TRBV29-1, with D unresolved. This CDR3 contains 13 residues. V dropped 3 bases and J dropped 7 bases, with 12 bases sitting between them. The germline V gene encodes CDR1 SQVTM and CDR2 ANQGSEA. CDR3: CSVEATGFGELFF. CDR3 nucleotide sequence: TGCAGCGTTGAGGCGACTGGATTCGGGGAGCTGTTTTTT.

CDR3 residues: CAISDVGDSYEQYF. DNA for the CDR3: TGTGCCATCAGTGATGTAGGGGATTCCTACGAGCAGTACTTC. The chain joins TRBV10-3 to TRBJ2-7, with D possibly matching TRBD1 (5 bases). Germline V gives CDR1 ENHRY, CDR2 SYGVKD. Deletions cut 3 bases from V and 1 base from J, with 10 bases between. CDR3 length: 14 residues.

The chain has TRBV14 and TRBJ1-1; TRBD1 matches 10 bases. This CDR3 region has 17 residues. The V gene end was trimmed by 2 bases and the J gene end by 1 base; junction bases not matched to a gene: 7. The germline CDR1 and CDR2 sequences are SGHDN and FVKESK. The CDR3 loop is CASSQLPGQGKNTEAFF. Here the CDR3 DNA reads TGTGCCAGCAGCCAATTACCGGGACAGGGGAAGAACACTGAAGCTTTCTTT.

The V and J genes are TRBV18 and TRBJ2-7, with a possible D match to TRBD1 (5 bases). CDR1 and CDR2 (germline): KGHSH, LQKENI. V was shortened by 4 bases and J by 6 bases, with 13 bases between the two germline ends. The CDR3 consists of 13 residues. The CDR3 DNA reads TGTGCCAGCTCACGGGGCAGGACACTCGAGCAGTACTTC. Translation gives CASSRGRTLEQYF.

V and J are TRBV7-9 and TRBJ1-1; unclear D gene. This CDR3 has 15 amino acids. CDR1 SEHNR and CDR2 FQNEAQ come from the germline V gene (reference sequence). V lost 1 base and J 0 bases, leaving 9 bases between the germline ends. The chain's CDR3 is CASSLDGAMNTEAFF. Here the CDR3 DNA reads TGTGCCAGCAGCTTAGACGGAGCGATGAACACTGAAGCTTTCTTT.

V usage is TRBV4-1 and J usage is TRBJ2-5; D gene ambiguous. Germline lookup yields CDR1 MGHRA and CDR2 YSYEKL. CDR3 length: 13 residues. Trimming took 4 bases from V and 5 from J, leaving 11 bases between them. DNA for the CDR3: TGCGCCAGCAGCCGATTAGAGTTGGAGACCCAGTACTTC. Residues: CASSRLELETQYF.